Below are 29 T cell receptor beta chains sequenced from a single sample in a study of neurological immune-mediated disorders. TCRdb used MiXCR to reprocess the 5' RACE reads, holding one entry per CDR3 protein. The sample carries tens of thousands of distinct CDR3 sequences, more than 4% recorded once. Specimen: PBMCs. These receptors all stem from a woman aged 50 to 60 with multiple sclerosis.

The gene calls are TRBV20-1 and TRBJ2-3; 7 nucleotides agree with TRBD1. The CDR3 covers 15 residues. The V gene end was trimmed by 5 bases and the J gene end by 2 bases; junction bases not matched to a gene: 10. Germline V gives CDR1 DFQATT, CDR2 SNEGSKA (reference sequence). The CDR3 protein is CSARVRTGVTDTQYF. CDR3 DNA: TGCAGTGCTCGGGTCCGGACAGGAGTCACAGATACGCAGTATTTT.

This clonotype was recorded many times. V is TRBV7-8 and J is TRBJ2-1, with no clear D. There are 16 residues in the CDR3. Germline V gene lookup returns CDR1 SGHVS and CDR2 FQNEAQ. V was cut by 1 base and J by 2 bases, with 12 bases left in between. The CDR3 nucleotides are TGTGCCAGCAGCTTAGAGGGTGTGGGCACCTACAATGAGCAGTTCTTC. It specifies CASSLEGVGTYNEQFF.

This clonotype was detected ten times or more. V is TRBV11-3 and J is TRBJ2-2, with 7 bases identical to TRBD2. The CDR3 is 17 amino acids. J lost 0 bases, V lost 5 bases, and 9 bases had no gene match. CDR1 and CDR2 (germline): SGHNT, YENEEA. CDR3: CASSLRALAANTGELFF. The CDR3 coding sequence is TGTGCCAGCAGCCTAAGGGCCCTAGCGGCGAACACCGGGGAGCTGTTTTTT. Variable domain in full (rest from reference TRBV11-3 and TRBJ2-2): EAGVVQSPRYKIIEKKQPVAFWCNPISGHNTLYWYLQNLGQGPELLIRYENEEAVDDSQLPKDRFSAERLKGVDSTLKIQPAELGDSAVYLCASSLRALAANTGELFFGEGSRLTVL.

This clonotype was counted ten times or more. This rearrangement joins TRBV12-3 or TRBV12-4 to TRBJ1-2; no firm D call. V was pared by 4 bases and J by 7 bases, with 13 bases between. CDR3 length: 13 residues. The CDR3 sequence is CASSSDIYGGYTF. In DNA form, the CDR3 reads TGTGCCAGCAGTTCTGACATCTATGGTGGCTACACCTTC.

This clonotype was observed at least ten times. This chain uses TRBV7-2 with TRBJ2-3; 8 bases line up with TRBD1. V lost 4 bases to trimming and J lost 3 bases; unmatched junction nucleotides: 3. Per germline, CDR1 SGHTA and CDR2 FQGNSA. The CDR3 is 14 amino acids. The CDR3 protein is CASSSRQGTDTQYF. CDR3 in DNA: TGTGCCAGCAGCTCCAGACAGGGGACAGATACGCAGTATTTT.

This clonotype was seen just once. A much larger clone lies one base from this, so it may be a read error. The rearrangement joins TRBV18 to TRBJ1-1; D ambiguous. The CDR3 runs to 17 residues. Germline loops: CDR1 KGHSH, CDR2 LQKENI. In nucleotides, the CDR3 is TGTGCCAACTCACCATTCGGTTCCGGGCAGGCAAACACTGAAGCTTTCTTT. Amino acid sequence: CANSPFGSGQANTEAFF.

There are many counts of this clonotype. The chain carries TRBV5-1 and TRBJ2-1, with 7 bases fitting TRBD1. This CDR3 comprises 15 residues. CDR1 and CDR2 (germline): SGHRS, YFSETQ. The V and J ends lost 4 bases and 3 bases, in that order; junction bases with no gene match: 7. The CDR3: CASSPAGQVYNEQFF. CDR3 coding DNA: TGCGCCAGCAGCCCCGCCGGACAGGTCTACAATGAGCAGTTCTTC.

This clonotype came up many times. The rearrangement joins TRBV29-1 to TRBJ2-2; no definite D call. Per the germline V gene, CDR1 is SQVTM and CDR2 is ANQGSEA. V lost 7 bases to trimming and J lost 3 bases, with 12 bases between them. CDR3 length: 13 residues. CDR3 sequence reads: CSAPHGYTGELFF. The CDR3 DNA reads TGCAGCGCTCCCCATGGGTACACCGGGGAGCTGTTTTTT.

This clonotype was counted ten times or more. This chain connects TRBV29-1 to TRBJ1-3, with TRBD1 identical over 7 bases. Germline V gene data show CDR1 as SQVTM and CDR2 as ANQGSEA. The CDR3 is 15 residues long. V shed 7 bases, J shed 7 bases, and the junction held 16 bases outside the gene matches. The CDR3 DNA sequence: TGCAGCGGCAGATCCTCAGGGGGGTCGGGGAACACCATATATTTT. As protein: CSGRSSGGSGNTIYF. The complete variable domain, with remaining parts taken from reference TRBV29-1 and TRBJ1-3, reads SAVISQKPSRDICQRGTSLTIQCQVDSQVTMMFWYRQQPGQSLTLIATANQGSEATYESGFVIDKFPISRPNLTFSTLTVSNMSPEDSSIYLCSGRSSGGSGNTIYFGEGSWLTVV.

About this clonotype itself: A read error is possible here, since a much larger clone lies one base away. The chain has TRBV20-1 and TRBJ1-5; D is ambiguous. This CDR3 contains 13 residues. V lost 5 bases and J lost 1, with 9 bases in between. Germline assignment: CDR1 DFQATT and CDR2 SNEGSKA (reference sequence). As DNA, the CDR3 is TGCAGTGCTGACCTGGACAGCAATCAGCCCCAGCATTTT. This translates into CSADLDSNQPQHF.

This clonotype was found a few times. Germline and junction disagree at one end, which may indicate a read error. The CDR3 sequence is CASTRLSNQPQNF. CDR3 bases: TGTGCCAGCACCAGGCTTAGCAATCAGCCCCAGAATTTT. This sequence joins TRBV6-6 and TRBJ1-5; D ambiguous. The germline gives CDR1 MNHNY, CDR2 SVGAGI (reference sequence). The CDR3 totals 13 residues.

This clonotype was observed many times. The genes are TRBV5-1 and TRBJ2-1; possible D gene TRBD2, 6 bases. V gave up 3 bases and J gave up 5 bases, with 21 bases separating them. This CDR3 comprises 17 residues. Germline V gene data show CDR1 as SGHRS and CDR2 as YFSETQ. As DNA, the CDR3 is TGCGCCAGCAGCTATTTTCCTTCAGGGACTTTGGACAATGAGCAGTTCTTC. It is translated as CASSYFPSGTLDNEQFF. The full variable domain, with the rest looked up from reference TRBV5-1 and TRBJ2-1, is KAGVTQTPRYLIKTRGQQVTLSCSPISGHRSVSWYQQTPGQGLQFLFEYFSETQRNKGNFPGRFSGRQFSNSRSEMNVSTLELGDSALYLCASSYFPSGTLDNEQFFGPGTRLTVL.

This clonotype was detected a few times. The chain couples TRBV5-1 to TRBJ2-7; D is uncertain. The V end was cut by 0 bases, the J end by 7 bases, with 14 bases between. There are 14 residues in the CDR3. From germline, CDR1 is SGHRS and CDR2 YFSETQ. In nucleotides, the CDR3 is TGCGCCAGCAGCTTGGGAGAAACGATGAAAGAGCAGTACTTC. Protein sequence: CASSLGETMKEQYF.

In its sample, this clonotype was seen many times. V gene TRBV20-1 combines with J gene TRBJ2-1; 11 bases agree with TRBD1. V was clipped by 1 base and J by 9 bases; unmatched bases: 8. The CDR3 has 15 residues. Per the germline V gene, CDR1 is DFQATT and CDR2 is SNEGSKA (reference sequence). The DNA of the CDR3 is TGCAGTGCTAGAGGGGACGGACAGGGGGCTACTGAGCAGTTCTTC. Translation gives CSARGDGQGATEQFF.

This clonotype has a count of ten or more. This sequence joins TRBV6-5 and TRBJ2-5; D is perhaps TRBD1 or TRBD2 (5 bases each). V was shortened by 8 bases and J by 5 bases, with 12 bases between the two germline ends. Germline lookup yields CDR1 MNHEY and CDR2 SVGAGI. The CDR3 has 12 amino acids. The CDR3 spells CASGFWGETQYF. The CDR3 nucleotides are TGTGCCAGCGGGTTTTGGGGGGAGACCCAGTACTTC.

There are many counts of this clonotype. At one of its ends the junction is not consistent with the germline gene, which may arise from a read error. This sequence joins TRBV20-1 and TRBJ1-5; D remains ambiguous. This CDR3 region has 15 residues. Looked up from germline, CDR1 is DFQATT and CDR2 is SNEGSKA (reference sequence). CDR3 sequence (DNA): TGCAGTGCTAGAGTGGGGATACTTAGCAATCAGCCCCAGAATTTT. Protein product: CSARVGILSNQPQNF.

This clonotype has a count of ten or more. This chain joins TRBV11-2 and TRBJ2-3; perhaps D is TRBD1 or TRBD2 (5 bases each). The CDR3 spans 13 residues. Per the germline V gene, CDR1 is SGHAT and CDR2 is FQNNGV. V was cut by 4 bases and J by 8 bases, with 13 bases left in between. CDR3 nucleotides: TGTGCCAGCAGCTCCACGGGACCATCTACGCAGTATTTT. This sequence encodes CASSSTGPSTQYF.

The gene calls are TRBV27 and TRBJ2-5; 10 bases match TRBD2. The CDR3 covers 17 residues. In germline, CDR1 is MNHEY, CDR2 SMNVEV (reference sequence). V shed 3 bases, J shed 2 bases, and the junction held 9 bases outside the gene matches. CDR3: CASSLSSLAGYQETQYF. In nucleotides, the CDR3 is TGTGCCAGCAGTTTGTCTTCACTAGCGGGGTATCAAGAGACCCAGTACTTC.

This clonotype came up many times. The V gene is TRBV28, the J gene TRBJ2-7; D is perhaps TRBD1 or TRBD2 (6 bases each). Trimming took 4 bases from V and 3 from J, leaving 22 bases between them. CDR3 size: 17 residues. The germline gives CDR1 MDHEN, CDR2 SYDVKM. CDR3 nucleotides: TGTGCCAGCAGTTACCCCTTGGGCGAGGGGGAGGTCTACGAGCAGTACTTC. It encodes CASSYPLGEGEVYEQYF.

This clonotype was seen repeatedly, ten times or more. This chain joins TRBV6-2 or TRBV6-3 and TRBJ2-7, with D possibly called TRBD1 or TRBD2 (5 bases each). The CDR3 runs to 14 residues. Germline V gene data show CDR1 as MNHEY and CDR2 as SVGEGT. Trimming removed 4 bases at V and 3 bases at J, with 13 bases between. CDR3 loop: CASSSTRTLYEQYV. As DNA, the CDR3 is TGTGCCAGCAGTTCAACTAGGACACTCTACGAGCAGTACGTC.

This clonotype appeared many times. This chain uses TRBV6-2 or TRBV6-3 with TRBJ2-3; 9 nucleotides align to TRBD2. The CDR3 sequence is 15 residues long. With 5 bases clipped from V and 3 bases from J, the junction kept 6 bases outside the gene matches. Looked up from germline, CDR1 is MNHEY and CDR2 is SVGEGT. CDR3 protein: CASSRQRGVTDTQYF. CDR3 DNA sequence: TGTGCCAGCAGTCGACAGCGGGGGGTTACAGATACGCAGTATTTT.

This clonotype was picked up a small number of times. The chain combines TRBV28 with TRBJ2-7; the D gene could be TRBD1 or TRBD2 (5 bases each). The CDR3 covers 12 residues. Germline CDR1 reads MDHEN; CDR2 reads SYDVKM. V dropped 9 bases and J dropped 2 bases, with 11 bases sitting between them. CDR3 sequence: CASRDGTYEQYF. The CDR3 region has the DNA TGTGCCAGTCGGGACGGAACCTACGAGCAGTACTTC.

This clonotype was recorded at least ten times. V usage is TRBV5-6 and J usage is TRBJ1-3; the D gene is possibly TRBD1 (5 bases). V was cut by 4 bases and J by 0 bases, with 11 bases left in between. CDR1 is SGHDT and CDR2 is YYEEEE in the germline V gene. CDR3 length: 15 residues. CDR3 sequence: CASSGTQTSGNTIYF. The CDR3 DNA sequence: TGTGCCAGCAGCGGGACGCAAACCTCTGGAAACACCATATATTTT. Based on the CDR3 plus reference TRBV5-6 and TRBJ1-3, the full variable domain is DAGVTQSPTHLIKTRGQQVTLRCSPKSGHDTVSWYQQALGQGPQFIFQYYEEEERQRGNFPDRFSGHQFPNYSSELNVNALLLGDSALYLCASSGTQTSGNTIYFGEGSWLTVV.

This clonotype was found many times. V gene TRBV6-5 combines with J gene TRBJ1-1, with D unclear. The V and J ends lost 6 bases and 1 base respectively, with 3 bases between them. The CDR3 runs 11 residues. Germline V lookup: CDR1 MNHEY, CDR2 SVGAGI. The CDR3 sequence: CASSWNTEAFF. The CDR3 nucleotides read TGTGCCAGCAGCTGGAACACTGAAGCTTTCTTT.

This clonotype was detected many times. The CDR3 here is CASSSPGVGKEKLFF. The CDR3 region has the DNA TGTGCCAGCAGCTCCCCCGGGGTGGGAAAAGAAAAACTGTTTTTT. The chain has TRBV3-1 and TRBJ1-4; D ambiguous. V lost 5 bases and J lost 8, with 18 bases in between. This CDR3 has 15 residues. CDR1 LGHDT and CDR2 YNNKEL come from the germline V gene (reference sequence).

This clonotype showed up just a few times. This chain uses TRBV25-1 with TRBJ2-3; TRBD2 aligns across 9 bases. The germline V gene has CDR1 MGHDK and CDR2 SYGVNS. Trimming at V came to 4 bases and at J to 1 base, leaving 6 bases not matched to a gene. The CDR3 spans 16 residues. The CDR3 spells CASSGGPSGGTDTQYF. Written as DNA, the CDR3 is TGTGCCAGCAGTGGGGGGCCTAGCGGGGGCACAGATACGCAGTATTTT.

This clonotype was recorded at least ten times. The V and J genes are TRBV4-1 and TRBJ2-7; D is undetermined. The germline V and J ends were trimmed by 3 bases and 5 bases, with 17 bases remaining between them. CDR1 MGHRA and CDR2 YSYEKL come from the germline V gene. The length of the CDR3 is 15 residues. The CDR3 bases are TGCGCCAGCAGCCATCGGAGCTCAGCGCGTGACGAGCAGTACTTC. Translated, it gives CASSHRSSARDEQYF.

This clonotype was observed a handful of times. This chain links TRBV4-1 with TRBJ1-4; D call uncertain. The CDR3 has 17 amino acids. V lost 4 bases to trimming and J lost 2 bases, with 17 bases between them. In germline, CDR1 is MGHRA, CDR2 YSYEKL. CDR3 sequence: CASSRSPLPATNEKLFF. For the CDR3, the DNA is TGCGCCAGCAGCCGTTCCCCGCTTCCTGCCACTAATGAAAAACTGTTTTTT.

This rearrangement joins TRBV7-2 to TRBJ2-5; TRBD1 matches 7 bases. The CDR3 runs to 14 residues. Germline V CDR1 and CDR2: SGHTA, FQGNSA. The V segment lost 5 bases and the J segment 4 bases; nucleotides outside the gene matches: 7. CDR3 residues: CASSPGGRGETQYF. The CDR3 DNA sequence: TGTGCCAGCAGCCCAGGGGGACGGGGAGAGACCCAGTACTTC.